Below, 17 T cell receptor beta chains from the same sample are listed, as sequenced in a study of shared T cell receptors in the human thymus. TCRdb's copy holds only in-frame clones and misses some; the assay was immunoSEQ multiplex PCR. Of 550,000 to 800,000 clones listed, 80% to 90% are singletons. The sample was also reused in another study, on human thymus T cells.

The source material was thymocytes. Receptor source: a girl under three years old with a congenital heart defect.

The V gene is TRBV27, the J gene TRBJ2-1, with TRBD2 matching 12 bases. Germline V gene data show CDR1 as MNHEY and CDR2 as SMNVEV (reference sequence). With V trimmed by 5 bases and J by 7 bases, 12 bases remained unmatched. There are 17 residues in the CDR3. CDR3 residues: CASSPTWLAGGPNEQFF. CDR3 nucleotides: TGTGCCAGCAGTCCCACGTGGCTAGCGGGGGGGCCGAATGAGCAGTTCTTC.

The gene calls are TRBV2 and TRBJ2-1, with 9 nucleotides matching TRBD2. The CDR3 has 14 amino acids. V trimming: 6 bases; J trimming: 9 bases; junction bases outside the gene matches: 9. Germline CDR1 and CDR2: SNHLY and FYNNEI. CDR3 in amino acids: CASRGDSGGGEQFF. CDR3 DNA: TGTGCCAGCAGGGGTGATAGCGGGGGTGGTGAGCAGTTCTTC.

This chain's CDR3 is CASSYRGGTEAFF. The CDR3 DNA reads as TGTGCCAGCAGTTACAGGGGGGGCACTGAAGCTTTCTTT. This rearrangement joins TRBV28 to TRBJ1-1, with 8 nucleotides matching TRBD1. The CDR3 runs 13 residues. V gave up 4 bases and J gave up 4 bases; unmatched junction bases: 2. Germline lookup yields CDR1 MDHEN and CDR2 SYDVKM.

The V and J genes are TRBV9 and TRBJ1-1, with D possibly matching TRBD1 (6 bases). The CDR3 runs to 14 residues. The germline CDR1 and CDR2 sequences are SGDLS and YYNGEE. Between the trimmed V and J ends, which lost 0 bases and 2 bases, there was a span of 8 bases. CDR3 residues: CASSVARGNTEAFF. The CDR3 DNA reads TGTGCCAGCAGCGTAGCCAGGGGTAACACTGAAGCTTTCTTT.

The gene calls are TRBV28 and TRBJ1-5; the D gene is possibly TRBD1 (6 bases). The V gene's germline CDR1 is MDHEN and CDR2 SYDVKM. Between the trimmed V and J ends, which lost 2 bases and 7 bases, there was a span of 12 bases. The CDR3 is 14 amino acids. The CDR3 bases are TGTGCCAGCAGTTTAAAGGGGCAGGGGCAGCCCCAGCATTTT. It encodes CASSLKGQGQPQHF. Looking up the rest from reference TRBV28 and TRBJ1-5 gives the full variable domain: DVKVTQSSRYLVKRTGEKVFLECVQDMDHENMFWYRQDPGLGLRLIYFSYDVKMKEKGDIPEGYSVSREKKERFSLILESASTNQTSMYLCASSLKGQGQPQHFGDGTRLSIL.

V is TRBV25-1 and J is TRBJ1-1, with D possibly being TRBD1 (6 bases). The germline V and J ends were trimmed by 4 bases and 1 base, with 10 bases remaining between them. The CDR3 loop spans 14 amino acids. Per the germline V gene, CDR1 is MGHDK and CDR2 is SYGVNS. CDR3 nucleotide sequence: TGTGCCAGCAGTGGTGGGGGCCGGAACACTGAAGCTTTCTTT. It is translated as CASSGGGRNTEAFF.

This chain connects TRBV7-8 to TRBJ2-1; TRBD2 matches 12 bases. V lost 1 base, J lost 9 bases, and 13 bases stayed unmatched. Germline CDR1 is SGHVS and CDR2 is FQNEAQ. The CDR3 spans 18 residues. The CDR3 region is CASSLVGPTSGGRGEQFF. In DNA form, the CDR3 reads TGTGCCAGCAGCTTAGTCGGCCCGACTAGCGGGGGAAGGGGTGAGCAGTTCTTC.

The rearrangement uses TRBV2 and TRBJ1-2; 10 positions agree with TRBD1. CDR1 and CDR2 (germline): SNHLY, FYNNEI. Germline trimming cut 6 bases from V and 3 bases from J; bases unmatched to any gene: 10. CDR3 length equals 16 residues. CDR3 DNA sequence: TGTGCCAGCAGCCCCGGACAGGGGGTATTTTACTATGGCTACACCTTC. Its translation is CASSPGQGVFYYGYTF. The whole variable domain, remainder taken from reference TRBV2 and TRBJ1-2, is EPEVTQTPSHQVTQMGQEVILRCVPISNHLYFYWYRQILGQKVEFLVSFYNNEISEKSEIFDDQFSVERPDGSNFTLKIRSTKLEDSAMYFCASSPGQGVFYYGYTFGSGTRLTVV.

The chain employs TRBV11-1 and TRBJ2-3; tentatively, D is TRBD2 (7 bases). The ends were cut back, 2 bases at V and 0 bases at J, with 12 bases in the middle. The CDR3 sequence is 16 residues long. Germline CDR1 reads SGHAT; CDR2 reads FQDESV (reference sequence). The CDR3 DNA follows: TGTGCCAGCAGCTTAAACGAGGGGGGGAGCACAGATACGCAGTATTTT. Translation gives CASSLNEGGSTDTQYF.

This clone was picked up one time. The V gene is TRBV5-4, the J gene TRBJ1-2, with 9 bases fitting TRBD1. This CDR3 region has 14 residues. Trimming removed 3 bases from V and 5 bases from J; junction bases left unmatched: 5. CDR1 is SGHNT and CDR2 is YYREEE in the germline V gene (reference sequence). CDR3 DNA sequence: TGTGCCAGCAGCTGCGGGACAGGGCTATATGGCTACACCTTC. Translation gives CASSCGTGLYGYTF.

The chain is built from TRBV27 and TRBJ2-5; 7 nucleotides line up with TRBD1. The V gene end was trimmed by 1 base and the J gene end by 7 bases; junction bases not matched to a gene: 18. The CDR3 has 18 amino acids. The germline V gene encodes CDR1 MNHEY and CDR2 SMNVEV (reference sequence). For the CDR3, the DNA is TGTGCCAGCAGTTTATATCCCCCAGAAAAGACAGGGATAGGGACCCAGTACTTC. Translated, it gives CASSLYPPEKTGIGTQYF.

This clone showed up just a few times. The chain links TRBV6-5 to TRBJ1-1, with D maybe TRBD1 (6 bases). The CDR3 extends over 11 amino acids. The germline V gene has CDR1 MNHEY and CDR2 SVGAGI. V was clipped by 7 bases and J by 5 bases, with 8 bases between them. The CDR3 reads CASIQGTEAFF. The CDR3 coding sequence is TGTGCCAGCATCCAGGGGACTGAAGCTTTCTTT.

The rearrangement links TRBV18 to TRBJ1-6; 9 bases fit TRBD1. The germline CDR1 and CDR2 sequences are KGHSH and LQKENI. J was trimmed by 8 bases and V by 2 bases; bases with no gene match: 7. The CDR3 is 16 amino acids. Here the CDR3 DNA reads TGTGCCAGCTCACCAGGGACAGGGAGGGAGTATTCACCCCTCCACTTT. It encodes CASSPGTGREYSPLHF.

This clone was seen a handful of times. V is TRBV10-3 and J is TRBJ1-6, with 8 bases aligning to TRBD1. The CDR3 is 14 amino acids. Losses at the gene ends were 6 bases for V and 7 bases for J; bases not matched to a gene: 5. The germline gives CDR1 ENHRY, CDR2 SYGVKD. This CDR3 reads CAIRADRENSPLHF. DNA for the CDR3: TGTGCCATCAGGGCGGACAGGGAGAATTCACCCCTCCACTTT.

This sequence joins TRBV7-8 and TRBJ1-2; 7 nucleotides agree with TRBD1. Germline-derived CDR1 and CDR2 are SGHVS and FQNEAQ. The CDR3 totals 17 residues. Trimming removed 6 bases from V and 8 bases from J; junction bases left unmatched: 21. CDR3 sequence reads: CASSLRLLGTEGEGYTF. CDR3 nucleotide sequence: TGTGCCAGCAGTTTGCGACTACTCGGGACAGAGGGAGAGGGCTACACCTTC.

The V and J genes are TRBV6-4 and TRBJ2-1; 9 bases fit TRBD2. In germline, CDR1 is MRHNA, CDR2 SNTAGT. V was pared by 0 bases and J by 6 bases, with 9 bases of the junction left unmatched. This CDR3 contains 17 residues. The CDR3 DNA follows: TGTGCCAGCAGTGACTCGAAGCGGGGGGCAAAGAGCAATGAGCAGTTCTTC. This codes for CASSDSKRGAKSNEQFF.

The chain joins TRBV13 to TRBJ2-6, with TRBD1 matching 8 bases. J gave up 4 bases and V 5 bases, and 16 bases lay outside the gene matches. This CDR3 comprises 19 residues. Germline assignment: CDR1 PRHDT and CDR2 FYEKMQ (reference sequence). CDR3 sequence: CASSPRLPDRVSGANVLTF. The CDR3, as DNA: TGTGCCAGCAGCCCGCGATTACCGGACAGGGTCTCCGGGGCCAACGTCCTGACTTTC.